This T cell receptor beta chain originates from a study of T-cell reconstitution after alpha-beta-depleted transplantation in children. Unique molecular identifiers tagged the TCRbeta library. MiXCR, applied by TCRdb to the PCR reads, yields one record per CDR3 protein. The repertoire includes a few hundred thousand distinct CDR3 sequences, more than 20% of them detected once, and about 35% sits in the top ten. This clonotype was seen just once. Its antigen is undetermined. Study-level results: One year after transplant, T-cell counts and diversity came mostly from newly produced T cells. Expanded clones from the graft, numbering several hundred, reportedly supplied alpha-beta T cells about two months after transplant.

The sequencing used PBMCs, collected before TCRalphabeta/CD19-depleted stem cell transplant. The sequence derives from a boy less than two years old with Wiskott-Aldrich syndrome, due to receive a stem cell transplant.

The CDR3 DNA sequence: TGCGCCAGCAGCTCAACGGGACTAGTAGGGGGTGAGCAGTTCTTC. Translating gives CASSSTGLVGGEQFF. V is TRBV5-1 and J is TRBJ2-1; 8 bases agree with TRBD2. V trimming: 3 bases; J trimming: 9 bases; junction bases outside the gene matches: 11. Germline CDR1 SGHRS, CDR2 YFSETQ. The CDR3 is made up of 15 amino acids.